These 21 T cell receptor beta chains originate from one sample sequenced in a study of T-cell reconstitution after alpha-beta-depleted transplantation in children. Unique molecular identifiers tagged the TCRbeta library. TCRdb re-derived calls from the PCR reads in MiXCR, one entry per CDR3 protein. The data hold around 580,000 distinct CDR3 sequences, with around 23% observed a single time. Sequences were derived from PBMCs, mostly from graft donor cells, sampled 360 days after TCRalphabeta/CD19-depleted stem cell transplant. Receptors were obtained from a boy under two years old who had a stem cell transplant for acute myeloid leukemia, so the T cells may come from the graft donor.

The gene calls are TRBV7-8 and TRBJ1-2, with a possible D match to TRBD1 (5 bases). V was shortened by 5 bases and J by 7 bases, with 8 bases between the two germline ends. Germline CDR1 and CDR2: SGHVS and FQNEAQ. This CDR3 is 11 amino acids long. CDR3 region: CASSAGGGYTF. The CDR3 nucleotides are TGTGCCAGCAGCGCGGGGGGTGGCTACACCTTC.

Worth noting for this clonotype: It is likely a read error, because the conserved phenylalanine at the end of the CDR3 is missing. Because the CDR3's place on the DNA is in doubt, the DNA is left out and the CDR3 is given as listed by TCRdb. The chain joins TRBV28 to TRBJ1-6; TRBD1 is taken as the D call from the table, unchecked against the DNA. The germline V gene encodes CDR1 MDHEN and CDR2 SYDVKM. The CDR3 spans 10 residues, counting both ends. This CDR3 reads CASRSPGVAI.

The V and J genes are TRBV20-1 and TRBJ2-2; D might be TRBD2 (5 bases). The CDR3 length is 16 residues. V gave up 0 bases and J gave up 1 base, with 12 bases separating them. Germline V lookup: CDR1 DFQATT, CDR2 SNEGSKA (reference sequence). For the CDR3, the DNA is TGCAGTGCTAGAGATTTTTCCAGCGGGAACACCGGGGAGCTGTTTTTT. It yields the protein CSARDFSSGNTGELFF.

This clonotype was detected many times. This chain links TRBV7-2 with TRBJ2-3; a possible D gene is TRBD2 (6 bases). The germline V gene encodes CDR1 SGHTA and CDR2 FQGNSA. With 2 bases removed from V and 4 bases from J, the gap between germline ends came to 10 bases. This CDR3 region has 14 residues. The CDR3 DNA is TGTGCCAGCAGCTTACTAGGAGGGGCAGATACGCAGTATTTT. This encodes CASSLLGGADTQYF.

This clonotype has more than one count but fewer than ten. This sequence joins TRBV20-1 and TRBJ1-6, with D maybe TRBD1 (5 bases). The CDR3 extends over 15 amino acids. From germline, CDR1 is DFQATT and CDR2 SNEGSKA (reference sequence). Trimming left V 5 bases short and J 2 bases short, with 13 bases between. CDR3 in amino acids: CSAGTRTTYNSPLHF. In DNA form, the CDR3 reads TGCAGTGCTGGTACAAGGACAACCTATAATTCACCCCTCCACTTT.

This clonotype has more than one count but fewer than ten. This chain joins TRBV18 and TRBJ2-3; D is undetermined. V was pared by 3 bases and J by 2 bases, with 6 bases between. The CDR3 consists of 13 residues. Germline CDR1 reads KGHSH; CDR2 reads LQKENI. The CDR3 sequence is CASSPKFTDTQYF. Here the CDR3 DNA reads TGTGCCAGCTCACCCAAATTCACAGATACGCAGTATTTT. Full variable domain (rest looked up from reference TRBV18 and TRBJ2-3): NAGVMQNPRHLVRRRGQEARLRCSPMKGHSHVYWYRQLPEEGLKFMVYLQKENIIDESGMPKERFSAEFPKEGPSILRIQQVVRGDSAAYFCASSPKFTDTQYFGPGTRLTVL.

J is TRBJ2-1 and V is TRBV21-1. TRBV21-1 corresponds to a pseudogene. The CDR3 covers 11 residues. CDR3 DNA sequence: TGTGCCAGCAGCGCAGCTACCCGGCAGTTCTTC. Protein: CASSAATRQFF.

The genes are TRBV29-1 and TRBJ2-3; D remains unclear. V lost 5 bases and J lost 0, with 12 bases in between. This CDR3 contains 14 residues. CDR1 is SQVTM, CDR2 ANQGSEA, per germline. The CDR3 protein is CSVPRPTSTDTQYF. DNA for the CDR3: TGCAGCGTTCCCAGGCCGACTAGCACAGATACGCAGTATTTT.

The chain is built from TRBV7-6 and TRBJ1-1; D might be TRBD1 (5 bases). The V and J ends lost 1 base and 0 bases respectively, with 9 bases between them. The CDR3 runs 15 residues. CDR1 is SGHVS and CDR2 is FNYEAQ in the germline V gene. The CDR3 here is CASSLEQDMNTEAFF. The CDR3 nucleotides read TGTGCCAGCAGCTTAGAACAGGACATGAACACTGAAGCTTTCTTT.

The chain couples TRBV4-3 to TRBJ2-2; 8 bases fit TRBD2. Germline values: CDR1 LGHNA, CDR2 YSLEER. The V and J ends lost 0 bases and 4 bases, in that order; junction bases with no gene match: 10. This CDR3 has 18 residues. This chain's CDR3 is CASSQELGGGLITGELFF. The DNA of the CDR3 is TGCGCCAGCAGCCAAGAATTAGGCGGGGGGCTTATCACCGGGGAGCTGTTTTTT.

This clonotype appeared many times. V usage is TRBV18 and J usage is TRBJ2-4, with D possibly matching TRBD2 (5 bases). The CDR3 extends over 14 amino acids. Trimming removed 0 bases from V and 9 bases from J, with 12 bases in between. The germline gives CDR1 KGHSH, CDR2 LQKENI. CDR3 coding DNA: TGTGCCAGCTCACCACCGCGGGCAGAGGGCATTCAGTACTTC. Translating it yields CASSPPRAEGIQYF.

The chain combines TRBV4-3 with TRBJ2-7; 12 bases line up with TRBD1. The CDR3 consists of 16 residues. Unmatched junction bases numbered 4, after V lost 0 bases and J lost 4 bases. The germline V gene has CDR1 LGHNA and CDR2 YSLEER. The CDR3 region has the DNA TGCGCCAGCAGCCAAGATAGGGGACAGGGGGCTTACGAGCAGTACTTC. It is translated as CASSQDRGQGAYEQYF.

This clonotype was recorded a few times. The J gene is TRBJ2-5, the V gene TRBV15; no definite D call. Germline values: CDR1 LNHNV, CDR2 YYDKDF (reference sequence). V gave up 1 base and J gave up 4 bases, with 1 base separating them. The CDR3 is 11 amino acids. The CDR3 DNA is TGTGCCACCAGCAGAGGAGAGACCCAGTACTTC. Amino acid sequence: CATSRGETQYF.

This clonotype has just a few counts. The J gene is TRBJ2-1, the V gene TRBV14, with 9 nucleotides matching TRBD1. Trimming removed 0 bases from V and 10 bases from J; junction bases left unmatched: 19. The CDR3 extends over 19 amino acids. Germline V gene data show CDR1 as SGHDN and CDR2 as FVKESK. The CDR3 DNA reads TGTGCCAGCAGCCAAGATAGGCATGGTGGGACAGGGTACGGAGTGGAGCAGTTCTTC. Its protein is CASSQDRHGGTGYGVEQFF.

This chain uses TRBV10-3 with TRBJ1-5; the match to TRBD1 covers 10 bases. CDR3 size: 15 residues. The V gene's germline CDR1 is ENHRY and CDR2 SYGVKD. V lost 4 bases, J lost 5 bases, and 5 bases stayed unmatched. In DNA, the CDR3 is TGTGCCATCAGTGGGGACAGGGGTTTCGATCAGCCCCAGCATTTT. This gives the protein CAISGDRGFDQPQHF.

This clonotype was counted at least ten times. The rearrangement links TRBV29-1 to TRBJ2-1; tentative D call: TRBD1 (5 bases). This CDR3 region has 13 residues. V was shortened by 4 bases and J by 5 bases, with 12 bases between the two germline ends. CDR1 SQVTM and CDR2 ANQGSEA come from the germline V gene. CDR3 region: CSVARVFDNEQFF. The CDR3 nucleotides are TGCAGCGTTGCCAGGGTGTTCGACAATGAGCAGTTCTTC.

The V gene is TRBV19, the J gene TRBJ2-1; TRBD2 matches at 11 bases. The CDR3 length is 20 residues. Germline V gene sequence: CDR1 LNHDA, CDR2 SQIVND (reference sequence). The V gene end was trimmed by 3 bases and the J gene end by 5 bases; junction bases not matched to a gene: 18. In DNA form, the CDR3 reads TGTGCCAGTAGTATCCAATCAGGGACCTTAGCGGGGGGGCCGGACAATGAGCAGTTCTTC. Translating it yields CASSIQSGTLAGGPDNEQFF. Full variable domain (rest looked up from reference TRBV19 and TRBJ2-1): DGGITQSPKYLFRKEGQNVTLSCEQNLNHDAMYWYRQDPGQGLRLIYYSQIVNDFQKGDIAEGYSVSREKKESFPLTVTSAQKNPTAFYLCASSIQSGTLAGGPDNEQFFGPGTRLTVL.

The chain employs TRBV5-6 and TRBJ2-7; 8 bases match TRBD1. CDR1 is SGHDT, CDR2 YYEEEE, per germline. The CDR3 is 15 amino acids. With 4 bases clipped from V and 5 bases from J, the junction kept 11 bases outside the gene matches. CDR3 nucleotide sequence: TGTGCCAGCAGCCACTACCGGACAGGGAGGAACGAGCAGTACTTC. Protein: CASSHYRTGRNEQYF.

The gene calls are TRBV6-1 and TRBJ1-1; possibly TRBD1 for D (6 bases). Trimming stripped 8 bases from V and 7 bases from J, with 17 bases between. The CDR3 is made up of 13 amino acids. Germline lookup yields CDR1 MNHNS and CDR2 SASEGT. The CDR3 bases are TGTGCCAGCGGCCAAAACAGGGCCAGTGAAGCTTTCTTT. Protein product: CASGQNRASEAFF.

This chain joins TRBV12-5 and TRBJ1-5; possible D gene TRBD1, 5 bases. This CDR3 contains 17 residues. Trimming shortened V by 6 bases and J by 0 bases, and 18 bases separated the two germline ends. CDR1 LGHNT and CDR2 FRNRAP come from the germline V gene. The chain's CDR3 is CASGSGTGRPSNQPQHF. CDR3 nucleotides: TGTGCTAGTGGCTCCGGGACGGGAAGACCTAGCAATCAGCCCCAGCATTTT.

This clonotype showed up many times. The V and J genes are TRBV12-3 or TRBV12-4 and TRBJ1-1, with 8 bases matching TRBD1. The length of the CDR3 is 19 residues. The ends lost 6 bases at V and 7 bases at J; junction bases unmatched: 25. CDR3 nucleotides: TGTGCCAGCAGATTCGGACGACAGGGGATTGGCCACCGAGGCGATGAAGCTTTCTTT. This encodes CASRFGRQGIGHRGDEAFF.